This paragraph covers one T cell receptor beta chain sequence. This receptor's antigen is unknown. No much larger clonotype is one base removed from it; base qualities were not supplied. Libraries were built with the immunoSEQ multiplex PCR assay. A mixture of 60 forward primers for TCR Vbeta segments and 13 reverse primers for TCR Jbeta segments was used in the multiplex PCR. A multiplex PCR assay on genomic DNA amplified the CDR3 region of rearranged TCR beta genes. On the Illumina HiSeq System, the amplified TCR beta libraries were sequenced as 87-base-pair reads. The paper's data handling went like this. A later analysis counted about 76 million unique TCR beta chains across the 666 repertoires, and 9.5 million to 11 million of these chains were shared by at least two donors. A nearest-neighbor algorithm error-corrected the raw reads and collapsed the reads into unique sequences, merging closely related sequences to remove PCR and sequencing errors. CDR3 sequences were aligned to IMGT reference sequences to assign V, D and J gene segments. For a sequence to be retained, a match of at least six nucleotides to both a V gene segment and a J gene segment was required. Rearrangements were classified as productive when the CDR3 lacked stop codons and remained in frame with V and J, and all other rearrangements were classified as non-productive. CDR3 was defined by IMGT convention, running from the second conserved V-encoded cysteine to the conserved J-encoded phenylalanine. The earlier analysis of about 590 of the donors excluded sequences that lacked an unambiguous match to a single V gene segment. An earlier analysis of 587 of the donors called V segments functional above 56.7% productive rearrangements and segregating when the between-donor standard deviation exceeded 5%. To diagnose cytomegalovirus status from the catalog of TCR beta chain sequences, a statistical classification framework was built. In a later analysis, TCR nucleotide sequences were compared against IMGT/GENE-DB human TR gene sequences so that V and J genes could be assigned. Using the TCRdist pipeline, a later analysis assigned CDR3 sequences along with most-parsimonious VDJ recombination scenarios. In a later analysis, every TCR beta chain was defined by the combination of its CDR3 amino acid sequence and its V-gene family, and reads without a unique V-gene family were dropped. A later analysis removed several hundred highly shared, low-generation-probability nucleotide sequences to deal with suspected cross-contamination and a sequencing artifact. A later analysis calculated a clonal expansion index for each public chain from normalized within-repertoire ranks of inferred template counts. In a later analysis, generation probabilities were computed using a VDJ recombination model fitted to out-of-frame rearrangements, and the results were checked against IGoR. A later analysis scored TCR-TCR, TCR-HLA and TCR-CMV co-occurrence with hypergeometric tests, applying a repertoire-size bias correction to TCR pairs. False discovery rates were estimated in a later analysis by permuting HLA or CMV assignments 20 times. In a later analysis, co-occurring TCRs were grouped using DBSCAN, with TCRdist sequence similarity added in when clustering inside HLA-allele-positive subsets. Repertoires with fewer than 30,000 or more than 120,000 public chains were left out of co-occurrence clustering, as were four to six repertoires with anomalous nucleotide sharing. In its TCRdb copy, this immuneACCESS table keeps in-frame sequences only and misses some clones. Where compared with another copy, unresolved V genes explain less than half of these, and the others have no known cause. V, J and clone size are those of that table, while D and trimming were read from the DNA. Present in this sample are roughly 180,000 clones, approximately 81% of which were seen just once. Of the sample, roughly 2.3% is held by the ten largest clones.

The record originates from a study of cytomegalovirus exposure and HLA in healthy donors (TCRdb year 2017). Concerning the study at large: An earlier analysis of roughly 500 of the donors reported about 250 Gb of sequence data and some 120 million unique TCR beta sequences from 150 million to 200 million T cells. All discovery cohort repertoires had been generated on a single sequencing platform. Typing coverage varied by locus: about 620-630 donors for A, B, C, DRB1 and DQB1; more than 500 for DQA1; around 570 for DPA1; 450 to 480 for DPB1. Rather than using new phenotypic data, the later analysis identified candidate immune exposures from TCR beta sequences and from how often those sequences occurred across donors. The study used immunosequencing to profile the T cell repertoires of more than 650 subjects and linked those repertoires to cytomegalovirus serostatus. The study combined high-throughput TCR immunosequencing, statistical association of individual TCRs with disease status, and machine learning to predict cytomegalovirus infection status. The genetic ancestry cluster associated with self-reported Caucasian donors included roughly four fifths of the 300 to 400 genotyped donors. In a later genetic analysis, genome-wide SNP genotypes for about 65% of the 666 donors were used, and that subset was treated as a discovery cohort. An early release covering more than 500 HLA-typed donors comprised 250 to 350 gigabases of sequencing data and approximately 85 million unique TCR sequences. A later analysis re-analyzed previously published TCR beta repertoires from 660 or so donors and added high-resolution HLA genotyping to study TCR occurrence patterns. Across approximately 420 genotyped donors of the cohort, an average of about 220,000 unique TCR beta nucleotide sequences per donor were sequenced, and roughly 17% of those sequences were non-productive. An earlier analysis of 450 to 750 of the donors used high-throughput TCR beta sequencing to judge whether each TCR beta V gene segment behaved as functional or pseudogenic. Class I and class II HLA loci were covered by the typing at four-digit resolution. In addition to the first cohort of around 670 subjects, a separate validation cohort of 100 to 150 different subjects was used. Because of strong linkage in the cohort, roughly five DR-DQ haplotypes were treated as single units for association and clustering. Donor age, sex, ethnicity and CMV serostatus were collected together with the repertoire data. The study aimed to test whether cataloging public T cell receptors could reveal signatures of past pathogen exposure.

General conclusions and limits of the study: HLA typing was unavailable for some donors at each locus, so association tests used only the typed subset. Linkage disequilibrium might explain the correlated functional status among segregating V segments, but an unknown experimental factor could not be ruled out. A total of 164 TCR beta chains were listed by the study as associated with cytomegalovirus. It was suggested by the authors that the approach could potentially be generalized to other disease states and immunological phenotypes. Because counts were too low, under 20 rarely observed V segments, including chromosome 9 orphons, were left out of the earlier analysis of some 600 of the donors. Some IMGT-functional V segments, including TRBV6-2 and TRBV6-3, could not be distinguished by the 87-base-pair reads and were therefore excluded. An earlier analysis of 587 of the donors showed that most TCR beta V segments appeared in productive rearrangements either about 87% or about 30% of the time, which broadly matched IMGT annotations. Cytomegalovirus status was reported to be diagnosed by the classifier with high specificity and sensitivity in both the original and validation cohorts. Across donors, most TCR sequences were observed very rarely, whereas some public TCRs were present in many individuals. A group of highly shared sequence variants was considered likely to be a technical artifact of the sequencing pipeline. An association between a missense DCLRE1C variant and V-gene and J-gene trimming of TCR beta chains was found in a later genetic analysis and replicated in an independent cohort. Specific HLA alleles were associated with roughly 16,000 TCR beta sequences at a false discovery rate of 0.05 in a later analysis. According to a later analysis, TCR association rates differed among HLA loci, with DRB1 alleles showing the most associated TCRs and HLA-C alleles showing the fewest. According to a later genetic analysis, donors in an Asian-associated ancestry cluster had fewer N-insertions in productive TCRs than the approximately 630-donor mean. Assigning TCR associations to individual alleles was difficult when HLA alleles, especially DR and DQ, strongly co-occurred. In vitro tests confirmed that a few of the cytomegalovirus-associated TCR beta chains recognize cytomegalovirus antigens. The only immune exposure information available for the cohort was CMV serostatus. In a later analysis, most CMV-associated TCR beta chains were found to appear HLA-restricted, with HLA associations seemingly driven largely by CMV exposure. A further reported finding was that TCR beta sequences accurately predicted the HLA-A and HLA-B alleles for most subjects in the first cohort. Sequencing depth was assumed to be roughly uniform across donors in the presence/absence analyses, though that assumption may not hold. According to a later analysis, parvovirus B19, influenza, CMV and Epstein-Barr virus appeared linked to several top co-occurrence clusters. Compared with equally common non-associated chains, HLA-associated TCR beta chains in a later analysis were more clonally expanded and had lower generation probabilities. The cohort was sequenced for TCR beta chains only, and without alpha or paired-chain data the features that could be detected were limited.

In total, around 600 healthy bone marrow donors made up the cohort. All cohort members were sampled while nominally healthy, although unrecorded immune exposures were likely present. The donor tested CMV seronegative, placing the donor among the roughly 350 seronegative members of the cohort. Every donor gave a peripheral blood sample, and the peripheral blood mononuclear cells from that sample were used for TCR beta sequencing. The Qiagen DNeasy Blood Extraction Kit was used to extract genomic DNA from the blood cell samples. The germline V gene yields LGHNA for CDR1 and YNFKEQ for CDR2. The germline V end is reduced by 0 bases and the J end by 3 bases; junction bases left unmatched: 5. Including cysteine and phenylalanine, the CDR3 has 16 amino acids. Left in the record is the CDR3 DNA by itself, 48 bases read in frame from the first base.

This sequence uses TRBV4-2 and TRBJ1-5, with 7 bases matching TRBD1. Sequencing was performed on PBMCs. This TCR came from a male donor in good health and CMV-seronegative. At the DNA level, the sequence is TGTGCCAGCAGCCAAGATGGGACAGAGATCAATCAGCCCCAGCATTTT. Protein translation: CASSQDGTEINQPQHF.